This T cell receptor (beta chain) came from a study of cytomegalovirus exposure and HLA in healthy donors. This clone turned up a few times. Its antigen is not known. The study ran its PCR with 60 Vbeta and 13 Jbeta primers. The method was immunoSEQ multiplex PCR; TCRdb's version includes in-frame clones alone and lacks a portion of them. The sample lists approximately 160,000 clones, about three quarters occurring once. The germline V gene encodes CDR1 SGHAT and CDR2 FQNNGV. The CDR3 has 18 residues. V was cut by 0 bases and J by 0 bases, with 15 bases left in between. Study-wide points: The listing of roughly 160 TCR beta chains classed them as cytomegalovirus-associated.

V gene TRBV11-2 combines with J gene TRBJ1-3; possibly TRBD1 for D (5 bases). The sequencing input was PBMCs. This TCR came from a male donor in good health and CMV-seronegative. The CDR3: CASSLDPGLTSSGNTIYF. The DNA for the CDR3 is TGTGCCAGCAGCTTAGATCCGGGACTCACGAGCTCTGGAAACACCATATATTTT. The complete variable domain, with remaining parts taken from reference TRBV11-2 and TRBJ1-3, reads EAGVAQSPRYKIIEKRQSVAFWCNPISGHATLYWYQQILGQGPKLLIQFQNNGVVDDSQLPKDRFSAERLKGVDSTLKIQPAKLEDSAVYLCASSLDPGLTSSGNTIYFGEGSWLTVV.